The 2 T cell receptor beta chains below come from one sample, sequenced in a study of T cells in Graves' hyperthyroidism and ophthalmopathy. Researchers amplified the TCR beta CDR3 regions from RNA transcripts. The TCR CDR3 first-round RT-PCR relied on the HTBI primer set. TCRdb redid the calling of the multiplex PCR reads with MiXCR, one entry per CDR3 protein. The profile shows about half a million distinct CDR3 sequences, about 22% of them singletons. Sequencing was performed on blood. These receptors were obtained from a woman between 65 and 79 years old with Graves' ophthalmopathy.

This clonotype appeared many times. This chain connects TRBV7-2 to TRBJ2-7; no definite D call. The CDR3 consists of 13 residues. V shed 3 bases and J shed 6 bases, with 12 bases lying between them. The germline CDR1 and CDR2 sequences are SGHTA and FQGNSA. The CDR3 sequence: CASSLSDTLEQYF. CDR3 bases: TGTGCCAGCAGCTTGAGTGACACCCTCGAGCAGTACTTC.

This sequence joins TRBV6-2 or TRBV6-3 and TRBJ2-1; the D gene is possibly TRBD2 (6 bases). Deletions cut 6 bases from V and 7 bases from J, with 16 bases between. The CDR3 sequence is 14 residues long. From germline, CDR1 is MNHEY and CDR2 SVGEGT. The DNA of the CDR3 is TGTGCCAGCAGGACTAGGCGGGGTCGGAATGAGCAGTTCTTC. It is translated as CASRTRRGRNEQFF.